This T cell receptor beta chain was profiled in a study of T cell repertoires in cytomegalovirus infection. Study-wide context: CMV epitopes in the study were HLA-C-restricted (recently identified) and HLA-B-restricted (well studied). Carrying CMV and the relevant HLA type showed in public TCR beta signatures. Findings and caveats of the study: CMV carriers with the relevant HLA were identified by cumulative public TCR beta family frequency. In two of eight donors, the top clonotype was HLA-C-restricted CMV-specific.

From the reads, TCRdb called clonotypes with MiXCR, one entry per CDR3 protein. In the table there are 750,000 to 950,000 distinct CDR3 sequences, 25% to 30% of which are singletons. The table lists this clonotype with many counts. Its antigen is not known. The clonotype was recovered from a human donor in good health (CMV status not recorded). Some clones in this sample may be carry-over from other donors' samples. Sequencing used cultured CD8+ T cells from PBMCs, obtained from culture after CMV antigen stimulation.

The chain's CDR3 is CASSLPGARARTDGYTF. The CDR3 DNA sequence: TGTGCCAGCAGCCTACCGGGAGCGAGGGCACGGACTGATGGCTACACCTTC. The chain uses TRBV7-9 and TRBJ1-2, with D uncertain. The CDR3 spans 17 residues. With 5 bases removed from V and 6 bases from J, the gap between germline ends came to 25 bases. Germline CDR1 SEHNR, CDR2 FQNEAQ (reference sequence).